This passage covers 17 T cell receptor beta chains from one sample sequenced in a study of shared clonotypes between healthy human individuals. TCRdb keeps only in-frame clones here, not all; method: immunoSEQ multiplex PCR. This sample has 2 million to 2.5 million clones, with 80% to 95% found just once. The material sequenced was naive CD4+ T cells from PBMCs. Noted subset: CD45RA+ positively selected. Every receptor here comes from a man younger than 35 in good health. Some clones in this sample may be carry-over from other donors' samples.

The CDR3 spells CASSESPRASGSGNEQFF. CDR3 in DNA: TGTGCCAGCAGTGAATCGCCTAGGGCTAGCGGGAGTGGGAATGAGCAGTTCTTC. The gene calls are TRBV6-1 and TRBJ2-1; TRBD2 aligns across 10 bases. J lost 7 bases, V lost 2 bases, and 14 bases had no gene match. The CDR3 is made up of 18 amino acids. CDR1 and CDR2 from the germline V gene are MNHNS and SASEGT.

The chain links TRBV5-1 to TRBJ2-3, with D possibly TRBD2 on 5 matching bases. The CDR3 has 14 residues. Trimming pared 2 bases from V and 6 bases from J, leaving 13 bases between. Germline V gene lookup returns CDR1 SGHRS and CDR2 YFSETQ. CDR3 nucleotide sequence: TGCGCCAGCAGCTTAATAACTAGTGGCGATACGCAGTATTTT. Translating it yields CASSLITSGDTQYF.

In DNA form, the CDR3 reads TGTGCCAGCAGCTTAGCGGCGGGAGTCCTCGAGCAGTACTTC. Amino acid sequence: CASSLAAGVLEQYF. The rearrangement links TRBV9 to TRBJ2-7; 7 nucleotides line up with TRBD2. Germline CDR1 SGDLS, CDR2 YYNGEE. The CDR3 has 14 amino acids. V trimming: 4 bases; J trimming: 6 bases; junction bases outside the gene matches: 10.

The chain couples TRBV14 to TRBJ1-1; D might be TRBD1 (5 bases). Germline CDR1 and CDR2: SGHDN and FVKESK. The V gene lost 4 bases and the J gene lost 4 bases, with 13 bases spanning the gap. The CDR3 runs to 14 residues. The CDR3 bases are TGTGCCAGCAGCCCCTGGGAGGGGAGCACTGAAGCTTTCTTT. This codes for CASSPWEGSTEAFF.

The chain links TRBV5-1 to TRBJ2-5; 13 bases line up with TRBD2. Trimming cost V 0 bases and J 2 bases; bases outside gene matches: 10. The germline CDR1 and CDR2 sequences are SGHRS and YFSETQ. CDR3 length equals 19 residues. This CDR3 reads CASSLGGTSGISEQETQYF. CDR3 sequence (DNA): TGCGCCAGCAGCTTGGGAGGGACTAGCGGGATAAGCGAGCAAGAGACCCAGTACTTC.

This clone turned up a few times. This sequence joins TRBV11-2 and TRBJ2-2, with 12 bases lining up with TRBD2. V lost 1 base to trimming and J lost 13 bases; unmatched junction nucleotides: 7. The CDR3 is 15 amino acids. Germline-derived CDR1 and CDR2 are SGHAT and FQNNGV. The CDR3 nucleotides are TGTGCCAGCAGCTTAGGGTCTAGCGGGAGGGAGGTGCTGTTTTTT. This sequence encodes CASSLGSSGREVLFF.

The CDR3 DNA reads as TGTGCCAGCTCACCACCGACTGGGACTAGGGCCTACGAGCAGTACTTC. The encoded protein is CASSPPTGTRAYEQYF. This sequence joins TRBV18 and TRBJ2-7, with 8 bases lining up with TRBD2. V lost 0 bases to trimming and J lost 2 bases; unmatched junction nucleotides: 6. This CDR3 contains 16 residues. Per the germline V gene, CDR1 is KGHSH and CDR2 is LQKENI.

This clone has only one observation. The chain combines TRBV18 with TRBJ1-5, with D maybe TRBD1 (6 bases). Germline-derived CDR1 and CDR2 are KGHSH and LQKENI. The CDR3 has 17 residues. The V gene lost 0 bases and the J gene lost 2 bases, with 14 bases spanning the gap. The CDR3, as DNA: TGTGCCAGCTCACCACCGGGGGGGGCGCAAGGCAATCAGCCCCAGCATTTT. Amino acids: CASSPPGGAQGNQPQHF.

Only one count was recorded for this clone. The chain couples TRBV2 to TRBJ2-1; D unresolved. The CDR3 spans 13 residues. The V end was cut by 0 bases, the J end by 15 bases, with 15 bases between. Germline lookup yields CDR1 SNHLY and CDR2 FYNNEI. In DNA, the CDR3 is TGTGCCAGCAGTGAAGCGCTTAGATCTCAGTGGTTCTTC. Translated: CASSEALRSQWFF.

On this clone: Additional DNA sequences in this sample encode the identical CDR3. The rearrangement links TRBV5-1 to TRBJ2-5; D might be TRBD1 (6 bases). The V and J ends lost 4 bases and 0 bases respectively, with 10 bases between them. CDR1 and CDR2 (germline): SGHRS, YFSETQ. This CDR3 is 14 amino acids long. The DNA of the CDR3 is TGCGCCAGCAGCCTACAGGGTGACCAAGAGACCCAGTACTTC. This codes for CASSLQGDQETQYF.

This chain links TRBV6-5 with TRBJ1-2; D is unresolved. Germline-derived CDR1 and CDR2 are MNHEY and SVGAGI. The CDR3 loop spans 13 amino acids. V was clipped by 2 bases and J by 4 bases, with 8 bases between them. The DNA of the CDR3 is TGTGCCAGCAGTTACACCGGGAGCTATGGCTACACCTTC. It yields the protein CASSYTGSYGYTF.

CDR3 loop: CASSLRPLGGDNHYEQYF. The CDR3 DNA reads as TGTGCCAGCAGCCTAAGGCCCCTAGGAGGGGACAATCACTACGAGCAGTACTTC. This chain links TRBV11-2 with TRBJ2-7, with D tentatively TRBD1 or TRBD2 (6 bases each). Germline CDR1 is SGHAT and CDR2 is FQNNGV. CDR3 length: 18 amino acids. The V end was cut by 5 bases, the J end by 3 bases, with 26 bases between. Using reference TRBV11-2 and TRBJ2-7 for the parts outside the CDR3, the full variable domain is EAGVAQSPRYKIIEKRQSVAFWCNPISGHATLYWYQQILGQGPKLLIQFQNNGVVDDSQLPKDRFSAERLKGVDSTLKIQPAKLEDSAVYLCASSLRPLGGDNHYEQYFGPGTRLTVT.

The chain couples TRBV28 to TRBJ2-5; TRBD2 matches at 8 bases. The CDR3 consists of 15 residues. The V and J ends lost 3 bases and 2 bases, in that order; junction bases with no gene match: 5. The germline CDR1 and CDR2 sequences are MDHEN and SYDVKM. CDR3 nucleotides: TGTGCCAGCAGTTTCGGGCCGGGAGGGCAAGAGACCCAGTACTTC. Amino acid sequence: CASSFGPGGQETQYF.

The rearrangement uses TRBV7-3 and TRBJ1-1; D remains ambiguous. The V end lost 0 bases, the J end lost 3 bases, and 11 bases lay between the germline ends. The CDR3 runs 15 residues. Germline V gene data show CDR1 as SGHTA and CDR2 as FQGTGA. The DNA for the CDR3 is TGTGCCAGCAGCTTAACCCGGGCCACCTACACTGAAGCTTTCTTT. Translating gives CASSLTRATYTEAFF. The variable domain in full, completed from reference TRBV7-3 and TRBJ1-1, reads GAGVSQTPSNKVTEKGKYVELRCDPISGHTALYWYRQSLGQGPEFLIYFQGTGAADDSGLPNDRFFAVRPEGSVSTLKIQRTERGDSAVYLCASSLTRATYTEAFFGQGTRLTVV.

This clone showed up just a few times. CDR3 nucleotide sequence: TGTGCCAGCTGGACAGGCTACGAGCAGTACTTC. Translation gives CASWTGYEQYF. The chain is built from TRBV6-6 and TRBJ2-7, with 7 bases matching TRBD1. V shed 8 bases, J shed 3 bases, and the junction held 1 base outside the gene matches. Germline V gene data show CDR1 as MNHNY and CDR2 as SVGAGI (reference sequence). The CDR3 totals 11 residues.

The chain recombines TRBV10-3 with TRBJ1-1; D call uncertain. Germline values: CDR1 ENHRY, CDR2 SYGVKD. Between the trimmed V and J ends, which lost 0 bases and 6 bases, there was a span of 11 bases. There are 14 residues in the CDR3. The chain's CDR3 is CAISESTSFAEAFF. CDR3 nucleotides: TGTGCCATCAGTGAGTCGACTTCGTTCGCTGAAGCTTTCTTT.

This chain uses TRBV5-1 with TRBJ1-1, with 11 positions matching TRBD1. Germline V gene lookup returns CDR1 SGHRS and CDR2 YFSETQ. The CDR3 loop spans 14 amino acids. Trimming took 3 bases from V and 6 from J; bases not matched to a gene: 4. The CDR3 region is CASSWTGGTSEAFF. Written as DNA, the CDR3 is TGCGCCAGCAGCTGGACAGGGGGCACCTCTGAAGCTTTCTTT.